The entry that follows covers one T cell receptor beta chain sequence. The sample comes from a study of blood T cell repertoires in COVID-19. This CDR3 region has 14 residues. Losses at the gene ends were 4 bases for V and 6 bases for J; bases not matched to a gene: 6. Germline loops: CDR1 MDHEN, CDR2 SYDVKM. Data came from immunoSEQ multiplex PCR; TCRdb stores just in-frame clones and leaves some out. The repertoire holds 150,000 or so clones, with roughly 89% as singletons. The sequence was collected from a man aged 50-59 years with acute or convalescent COVID-19. The chain is built from TRBV28 and TRBJ2-4, with 7 bases that match TRBD2. What was sequenced was peripheral blood. CDR3 sequence (DNA): TGTGCCAGCAGTTGGTCGGGGGGATTAAACATTCAGTACTTC. It is translated as CASSWSGGLNIQYF. The full variable domain, completed using reference TRBV28 and TRBJ2-4, is DVKVTQSSRYLVKRTGEKVFLECVQDMDHENMFWYRQDPGLGLRLIYFSYDVKMKEKGDIPEGYSVSREKKERFSLILESASTNQTSMYLCASSWSGGLNIQYFGAGTRLSVL.